The source of this T cell receptor (beta chain) is a study of CXCR3-negative and CXCR3-positive naive CD8 T cells. Whole-study context: The dataset comprises about 150 million TRB reads in total, with about 1.5 +/- 0.3 million reads per library. Study results and limitations: The naive subsets expressed comparable surface CD5, and the authors inferred TCR strength from TRB CDR3 properties. Researchers reported similar TRBV-TRBJ usage in naive CXCR3-negative and CXCR3-positive cells, though memory differed. Most assays were run on fresh PBMCs (CXCR3 expression partially decreased after cryopreservation). Naive CXCR3-positive cells had TRB CDR3s more hydrophobic than those of CXCR3-negative naive cells.

This CDR3 region has 17 residues. The germline gives CDR1 MNHEY, CDR2 SMNVEV (reference sequence). Turning to this clonotype: Its specificity is unknown.

Preparation of TRB cDNA libraries relied on 5' RACE carrying UMI labels. TCRdb reprocessed the 5' RACE reads and stores each CDR3 protein as one record, lacking DNA. The sample table includes some 150,000 distinct CDR3 sequences. The chain uses TRBV27 and TRBJ2-2. The sequencing input was naive CXCR3+ CD8+ T cells from blood. Subset given: CD45RO-CCR7+CD27+CD95- naive CD8+ T cells expressing CXCR3 (TNR3+). This TCR came from a human donor in good health. Some clones in this sample may be carry-over from other donors' samples. CDR3 sequence: CASSLWVGEGNTGELFF.